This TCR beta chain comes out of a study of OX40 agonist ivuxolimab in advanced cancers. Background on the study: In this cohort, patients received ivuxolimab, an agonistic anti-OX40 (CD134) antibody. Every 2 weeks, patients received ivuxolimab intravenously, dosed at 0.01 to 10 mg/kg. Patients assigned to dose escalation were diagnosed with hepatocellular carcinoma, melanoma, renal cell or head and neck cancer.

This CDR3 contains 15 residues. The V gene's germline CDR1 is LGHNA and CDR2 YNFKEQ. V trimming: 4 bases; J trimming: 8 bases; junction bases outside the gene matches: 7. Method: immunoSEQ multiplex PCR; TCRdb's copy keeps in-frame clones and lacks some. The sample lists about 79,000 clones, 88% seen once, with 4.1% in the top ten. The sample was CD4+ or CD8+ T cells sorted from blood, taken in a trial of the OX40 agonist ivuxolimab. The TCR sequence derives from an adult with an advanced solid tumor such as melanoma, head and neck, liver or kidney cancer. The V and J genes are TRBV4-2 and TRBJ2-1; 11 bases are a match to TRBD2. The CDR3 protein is CASSPHSGRGDEQFF. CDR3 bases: TGTGCCAGCAGCCCCCATAGCGGGAGGGGTGATGAGCAGTTCTTC.